Below, 29 T cell receptor beta chains from the same sample are listed, as sequenced in a study of identical twins. Via MiXCR, TCRdb re-called the 5' RACE reads, giving one row per CDR3 protein. The sample records roughly 690,000 distinct CDR3 sequences, approximately 21% being singletons. These data also featured in a second study, about T cells expressing NK-cell markers.

The sample taken for sequencing was PBMCs. The receptors originated from a woman aged 18-29 years in good health.

This clonotype was seen many times. The gene calls are TRBV20-1 and TRBJ2-6; D is uncertain. The V end was cut by 4 bases, the J end by 1 base, with 2 bases between. Germline V gene lookup returns CDR1 DFQATT and CDR2 SNEGSKA (reference sequence). This CDR3 spans 12 amino acids. CDR3 protein: CSAKSGANVLTF. The CDR3 nucleotides read TGCAGTGCTAAATCTGGGGCCAACGTCCTGACTTTC.

The chain couples TRBV29-1 to TRBJ2-2; 7 bases align to TRBD2. There are 14 residues in the CDR3. V was pared by 7 bases and J by 5 bases, with 10 bases of the junction left unmatched. CDR1 and CDR2 (germline): SQVTM, ANQGSEA. The CDR3 nucleotides are TGCAGCGCCAGGAGGGCGGGAGATACCGGGGAGCTGTTTTTT. Residues: CSARRAGDTGELFF.

There are a few counts of this clonotype. The chain combines TRBV27 with TRBJ2-7; TRBD2 agrees at 8 bases. CDR3 length equals 15 residues. V dropped 6 bases and J dropped 6; count of bases not matched to a gene: 13. Germline lookup yields CDR1 MNHEY and CDR2 SMNVEV (reference sequence). The CDR3 DNA follows: TGTGCCAGCAGACCGCCTGGACTAGCAGGTCGCGAGCAGTACTTC. This translates into CASRPPGLAGREQYF.

The CDR3 region has the DNA TGCAGTGCTAGGAGGACTAGCGGTGACGAGCAGTACTTC. This sequence encodes CSARRTSGDEQYF. This sequence joins TRBV20-1 and TRBJ2-7, with 10 bases identical to TRBD2. Looked up from germline, CDR1 is DFQATT and CDR2 is SNEGSKA (reference sequence). The CDR3 has 13 residues. The junction had 4 bases not matched to a gene; V was cut back by 3 bases and J by 5 bases.

J is TRBJ2-5 and V is TRBV2; D gene uncertain. CDR3 length equals 11 residues. Between the trimmed V and J ends, which lost 3 bases and 7 bases, there was a span of 6 bases. Looked up from germline, CDR1 is SNHLY and CDR2 is FYNNEI. In DNA form, the CDR3 reads TGTGCCAGCAGTGATGGATGGACCCAGTACTTC. It yields the protein CASSDGWTQYF.

In this sample, this clonotype turned up many times. This chain joins TRBV6-1 and TRBJ2-7; maybe TRBD1 (5 bases). Trimming pared 6 bases from V and 2 bases from J, leaving 14 bases between. Germline V gene sequence: CDR1 MNHNS, CDR2 SASEGT. This CDR3 is 14 amino acids long. CDR3 amino acids: CASSQRDSPYEQYF. CDR3 DNA sequence: TGTGCCAGCAGCCAACGTGACAGTCCCTACGAGCAGTACTTC.

This clonotype was seen a few times. The chain is built from TRBV6-2 or TRBV6-3 and TRBJ2-1; D remains ambiguous. Germline V lookup: CDR1 MNHEY, CDR2 SVGEGT. Trimming stripped 7 bases from V and 5 bases from J, with 9 bases between. This CDR3 contains 12 residues. The CDR3 here is CASTDRDNEQFF. The CDR3, as DNA: TGTGCCAGCACCGACCGGGACAATGAGCAGTTCTTC.

This clonotype was counted only a few times. The V gene is TRBV12-3 or TRBV12-4, the J gene TRBJ2-3; the match to TRBD2 covers 9 bases. The CDR3 loop spans 14 amino acids. The ends lost 1 base at V and 5 bases at J; junction bases unmatched: 1. CDR3 coding DNA: TGTGCCAGCAGTTTAGAAGCGGGAGGAGATACGCAGTATTTT. It yields the protein CASSLEAGGDTQYF.

This clonotype came up a few times. This chain joins TRBV20-1 and TRBJ2-1, with 8 bases matching TRBD2. CDR3 length: 15 amino acids. Germline V CDR1 and CDR2: DFQATT, SNEGSKA (reference sequence). J gave up 7 bases and V 4 bases, and 12 bases lay outside the gene matches. DNA for the CDR3: TGCAGTGCTACCTACCATAATAGCGGGAAGAATGAGCAGTTCTTC. It translates to CSATYHNSGKNEQFF.

This clonotype was seen a handful of times. V is TRBV12-3 or TRBV12-4 and J is TRBJ1-5; D is unresolved. The CDR3 is made up of 14 amino acids. Trimming removed 2 bases from V and 0 bases from J, with 5 bases in between. Written as DNA, the CDR3 is TGTGCCAGCAGTTTACCACTTAGCAATCAGCCCCAGCATTTT. As protein: CASSLPLSNQPQHF.

The V gene is TRBV12-3 or TRBV12-4, the J gene TRBJ2-7; TRBD1 is a possible D gene (5 bases). Trimming removed 6 bases from V and 3 bases from J, with 9 bases in between. This CDR3 has 12 amino acids. The CDR3 sequence is CASRTDSYEQYF. In DNA form, the CDR3 reads TGTGCCAGCAGAACTGACAGCTACGAGCAGTACTTC.

This clonotype came up a few times. In DNA form, the CDR3 reads TGTGCCAGCAGCTTAGCGCAGGGCCTTTATAATTCACCCCTCCACTTT. This codes for CASSLAQGLYNSPLHF. This chain connects TRBV13 to TRBJ1-6, with a possible D match to TRBD1 (5 bases). Trimming took off 1 base at V and 4 bases at J, with 11 bases between the two ends. The germline V gene encodes CDR1 PRHDT and CDR2 FYEKMQ (reference sequence). This CDR3 spans 16 amino acids.

The genes are TRBV7-6 and TRBJ1-6; D not certain. CDR3 length: 15 amino acids. V was shortened by 0 bases and J by 5 bases, with 8 bases between the two germline ends. Germline loops: CDR1 SGHVS, CDR2 FNYEAQ. The CDR3 region has the DNA TGTGCCAGCAGCTTAGCGGGCAGGAATAATTCACCCCTCCACTTT. Translating it yields CASSLAGRNNSPLHF.

The chain joins TRBV7-9 to TRBJ2-7; D not resolved. Trimming removed 5 bases at V and 3 bases at J, with 11 bases between. This CDR3 comprises 13 residues. Germline values: CDR1 SEHNR, CDR2 FQNEAQ (reference sequence). The CDR3 sequence is CASSPVGDYEQYF. DNA of the CDR3: TGTGCCAGCAGCCCCGTTGGGGACTACGAGCAGTACTTC.

The V gene is TRBV4-1, the J gene TRBJ2-7; D possibly corresponds to TRBD1 (6 bases). The CDR3 has 16 amino acids. Germline assignment: CDR1 MGHRA and CDR2 YSYEKL. The V end was cut by 6 bases, the J end by 2 bases, with 20 bases between. The CDR3 bases are TGCGCCAGCAGACGTCAAGGGGTAGGGGGAACCTACGAGCAGTACTTC. Its protein product is CASRRQGVGGTYEQYF.

The chain employs TRBV2 and TRBJ2-5; 9 positions agree with TRBD2. CDR3 length equals 14 residues. Per the germline V gene, CDR1 is SNHLY and CDR2 is FYNNEI. The V segment lost 8 bases and the J segment 4 bases; nucleotides outside the gene matches: 8. The CDR3 loop is CASLRGGGGETQYF. CDR3 DNA sequence: TGTGCCAGCTTGCGGGGGGGCGGAGGAGAGACCCAGTACTTC.

This clonotype was observed a few times. The V call is TRBV7-2, the J call TRBJ2-7; no clear D gene. Germline-derived CDR1 and CDR2 are SGHTA and FQGNSA. V shed 5 bases and J shed 3 bases, with 11 bases lying between them. The CDR3 extends over 13 amino acids. The CDR3 loop is CASSPHTDYEQYF. For the CDR3, the DNA is TGTGCCAGCAGCCCCCACACTGACTACGAGCAGTACTTC.

This clonotype was seen many times. The V gene is TRBV12-3 or TRBV12-4, the J gene TRBJ2-3, with a possible D match to TRBD2 (7 bases). The CDR3 spans 14 residues. Between the trimmed V and J ends, which lost 3 bases and 4 bases, there was a span of 11 bases. The CDR3 here is CASSFGGRSDTQYF. The CDR3 DNA reads as TGTGCCAGCAGTTTCGGGGGGCGATCAGATACGCAGTATTTT.

This clonotype was counted at least ten times. The rearrangement joins TRBV27 to TRBJ1-5; 9 nucleotides align to TRBD1. The V gene end was trimmed by 6 bases and the J gene end by 9 bases; junction bases not matched to a gene: 9. The germline V gene encodes CDR1 MNHEY and CDR2 SMNVEV (reference sequence). The CDR3 totals 14 residues. The CDR3 reads CASSPGQGGRPQHF. The CDR3 DNA sequence: TGTGCCAGCAGCCCGGGACAGGGAGGGAGGCCCCAGCATTTT.

This clonotype has ten or more counts. One end of the junction is discordant with germline, which a read error may explain. The chain combines TRBV27 with TRBJ2-7; perhaps TRBD2 as D (5 bases). CDR1 MNHEY and CDR2 SMNVEV come from the germline V gene (reference sequence). The CDR3 is 15 residues long. The CDR3 spells CASSLSVAPSHEQYF. The CDR3 DNA sequence: TGTGCCAGCAGTTTATCGGTAGCGCCCTCCCACGAGCAGTACTTC.

In its sample, this clonotype was seen many times. This chain joins TRBV20-1 and TRBJ1-1, with TRBD1 matching 7 bases. The trim removed 6 bases at V and 1 base at J, leaving 8 bases unmatched. CDR1 is DFQATT and CDR2 is SNEGSKA in the germline V gene (reference sequence). The CDR3 runs to 14 residues. For the CDR3, the DNA is TGCAGTGCGCCCCGGACAGGCGGGAACACTGAAGCTTTCTTT. Translated, it gives CSAPRTGGNTEAFF.

The chain is built from TRBV6-5 and TRBJ2-3; 11 nucleotides match TRBD2. Germline trimming cut 4 bases from V and 3 bases from J; bases unmatched to any gene: 9. Germline CDR1 and CDR2: MNHEY and SVGAGI. CDR3 length equals 17 residues. CDR3 protein: CASSWPLAGGDTDTQYF. As DNA, the CDR3 is TGTGCCAGCAGTTGGCCGTTAGCGGGAGGGGATACAGATACGCAGTATTTT.

There are a few counts of this clonotype. The genes are TRBV7-2 and TRBJ1-5; no clear D gene. Trimming removed 3 bases at V and 6 bases at J, with 9 bases between. The V gene's germline CDR1 is SGHTA and CDR2 FQGNSA. The CDR3 is 13 amino acids. CDR3 loop: CASSFDISQPQHF. As DNA, the CDR3 is TGTGCCAGCAGCTTTGACATCTCTCAGCCCCAGCATTTT. Full variable domain (remainder filled in from reference TRBV7-2 and TRBJ1-5): GAGVSQSPSNKVTEKGKDVELRCDPISGHTALYWYRQSLGQGLEFLIYFQGNSAPDKSGLPSDRFSAERTGGSVSTLTIQRTQQEDSAVYLCASSFDISQPQHFGDGTRLSIL.

This sequence joins TRBV12-3 or TRBV12-4 and TRBJ2-1; the match to TRBD2 covers 7 bases. The ends lost 0 bases at V and 8 bases at J; junction bases unmatched: 7. The CDR3 length is 15 residues. As DNA, the CDR3 is TGTGCCAGCAGTTTAGCGGCTAGCGGCCACTATGAGCAGTTCTTC. It specifies CASSLAASGHYEQFF.

The chain employs TRBV12-3 or TRBV12-4 and TRBJ2-4; maybe TRBD2 (5 bases). Between the trimmed V and J ends, which lost 4 bases and 9 bases, there was a span of 19 bases. CDR3 length: 15 residues. The CDR3 sequence is CASSWGAGLMIIQYF. The CDR3 DNA reads as TGTGCCAGCAGTTGGGGAGCTGGGCTGATGATCATTCAGTACTTC.

The rearrangement uses TRBV29-1 and TRBJ2-1; D not resolved. The CDR3 is 14 amino acids. V dropped 2 bases and J dropped 6 bases, with 14 bases sitting between them. CDR1 SQVTM and CDR2 ANQGSEA come from the germline V gene. DNA for the CDR3: TGCAGCGTTGAAATGCGCGTCGTTTTCAATGAGCAGTTCTTC. Protein: CSVEMRVVFNEQFF.

This clonotype was recorded at least ten times. This chain uses TRBV29-1 with TRBJ1-3; D remains ambiguous. With 5 bases removed from V and 0 bases from J, the gap between germline ends came to 5 bases. The CDR3 spans 12 residues. Germline loops: CDR1 SQVTM, CDR2 ANQGSEA. CDR3 DNA: TGCAGCGTTACGGGCTCTGGAAACACCATATATTTT. Translating gives CSVTGSGNTIYF. The whole variable domain, remainder taken from reference TRBV29-1 and TRBJ1-3, is SAVISQKPSRDICQRGTSLTIQCQVDSQVTMMFWYRQQPGQSLTLIATANQGSEATYESGFVIDKFPISRPNLTFSTLTVSNMSPEDSSIYLCSVTGSGNTIYFGEGSWLTVV.

As DNA, the CDR3 is TGTGCCATCAAGAGCAACTACGAGCAGTACTTC. This translates into CAIKSNYEQYF. The gene calls are TRBV10-3 and TRBJ2-7, with D unresolved. V was cut by 7 bases and J by 3 bases, with 7 bases left in between. The CDR3 is 11 amino acids. Germline CDR1 reads ENHRY; CDR2 reads SYGVKD.

CDR3 nucleotides: TGTGCCAGCAGCCCCGGACAGGTCTCCTACAATGAGCAGTTCTTC. The encoded protein is CASSPGQVSYNEQFF. V and J are TRBV28 and TRBJ2-1; 7 nucleotides align to TRBD1. The V gene's germline CDR1 is MDHEN and CDR2 SYDVKM. This CDR3 has 15 amino acids. J gave up 0 bases and V 6 bases, and 5 bases lay outside the gene matches.